These T cell receptor beta chains were read from a single sample in a study of blood T cells in healthy people across ages. MiXCR was run by TCRdb on the 5' RACE reads, yielding one entry per CDR3 protein. The table shows 1.5 million to 2 million distinct CDR3 sequences, with 30% to 40% occurring only once. Sequencing input: blood. Receptor source: a human donor in good health. The CDR3 runs from the conserved cysteine through the conserved F or W. The D gene is left open where the match is weak. Part of the rows lack a size; the others show once, few, many or a class for expanded clones.

j_gene,v_gene,d_gene,len,abundance,CDR3aa,CDR3nt
TRBJ1-6,TRBV10-3,.,13,.,CATGGGADSPLHF,TGTGCCACTGGGGGGGGCGCGGATTCACCCCTCCACTTT
TRBJ2-1,TRBV3-1,.,14,.,CASSQRLQLPLRFF,TGTGCCAGCAGCCAAAGATTGCAGCTCCCTCTTCGGTTCTTC
TRBJ1-1,TRBV3-1,TRBD1,13,.,CASSHRDSGKAFF,TGTGCCAGCAGCCACCGGGACAGCGGTAAAGCTTTCTTT
TRBJ2-3,TRBV15,.,13,.,CATRAPSTDTQYF,TGTGCCACCAGAGCCCCTAGCACAGATACGCAGTATTTT
TRBJ1-2,TRBV20-1,.,14,few,CSDRGRGWGSGYTF,TGCAGTGATCGTGGCAGGGGATGGGGTAGTGGCTACACCTTC
TRBJ2-1,TRBV13,TRBD2,15,few,CASSLGSGENNEQFF,TGTGCCAGCAGCTTAGGTAGCGGGGAGAACAATGAGCAGTTCTTC
TRBJ2-1,TRBV15,.,14,.,CATSRDDRYNEQFF,TGTGCCACCAGCAGGGATGACAGGTACAATGAGCAGTTCTTC
TRBJ2-1,TRBV12-5,TRBD2,16,.,CASGLPSGGSYNEQFF,TGTGCTAGTGGTTTGCCCTCGGGGGGCTCCTACAATGAGCAGTTCTTC
TRBJ2-1,TRBV5-5,.,16,.,CASSLGSRGLMSEQFF,TGTGCCAGCAGCTTGGGGTCCCGGGGGCTGATGAGTGAGCAGTTCTTC
TRBJ2-7,TRBV9,TRBD2,13,few,CASSVASGEEQYF,TGTGCCAGCAGCGTAGCTAGCGGGGAAGAGCAGTACTTC
TRBJ2-3,TRBV9,.,15,few,CASSVPGTSTDTQYF,TGTGCCAGCAGCGTACCAGGGACTAGCACAGATACGCAGTATTTT
TRBJ2-7,TRBV24-1,.,13,.,CATSDPDGYEQYF,TGTGCCACCAGTGATCCGGACGGCTACGAGCAGTACTTC
TRBJ1-1,TRBV29-1,.,14,once,CSVSTTGMDTEAFF,TGCAGCGTTTCAACGACAGGAATGGACACTGAAGCTTTCTTT
TRBJ1-4,TRBV4-1,.,16,.,CASSQEWTATNEKLFF,TGCGCCAGCAGCCAGGAGTGGACAGCAACTAATGAAAAACTGTTTTTT
TRBJ1-2,TRBV7-9,.,15,.,CASSPERPPNYGYTF,TGTGCCAGCAGCCCCGAACGTCCTCCTAACTATGGCTACACCTTC
TRBJ2-1,TRBV4-2,.,14,.,CASSQVGPLDEQFF,TGTGCCAGCAGCCAAGTCGGCCCCCTCGATGAGCAGTTCTTC
TRBJ1-6,TRBV20-1,.,15,once,CSAEAGESYNSPLHF,TGCAGTGCTGAGGCCGGGGAATCCTATAATTCACCCCTCCACTTT
TRBJ1-6,TRBV6-5,TRBD1,16,few,CASSQDRARSHSPLHF,TGTGCCAGCAGCCAGGACAGGGCGCGCTCGCATTCACCCCTCCACTTT
TRBJ2-1,TRBV5-1,.,13,few,CASSSRTFNEQFF,TGCGCCAGCAGCTCCCGGACTTTCAATGAGCAGTTCTTC
TRBJ1-1,TRBV20-1,.,13,few,CSARARGNTEAFF,TGCAGTGCTAGGGCTCGGGGGAACACTGAAGCTTTCTTT
TRBJ1-6,TRBV7-2,TRBD1,15,.,CASSQRQGYNSPLHF,TGTGCCAGCAGCCAGAGACAGGGGTATAATTCACCCCTCCACTTT
TRBJ2-3,TRBV6-6,.,18,once,CASSYGSGDGRGTDTQYF,TGTGCCAGCAGTTACGGTTCGGGCGACGGTCGGGGCACAGATACGCAGTATTTT